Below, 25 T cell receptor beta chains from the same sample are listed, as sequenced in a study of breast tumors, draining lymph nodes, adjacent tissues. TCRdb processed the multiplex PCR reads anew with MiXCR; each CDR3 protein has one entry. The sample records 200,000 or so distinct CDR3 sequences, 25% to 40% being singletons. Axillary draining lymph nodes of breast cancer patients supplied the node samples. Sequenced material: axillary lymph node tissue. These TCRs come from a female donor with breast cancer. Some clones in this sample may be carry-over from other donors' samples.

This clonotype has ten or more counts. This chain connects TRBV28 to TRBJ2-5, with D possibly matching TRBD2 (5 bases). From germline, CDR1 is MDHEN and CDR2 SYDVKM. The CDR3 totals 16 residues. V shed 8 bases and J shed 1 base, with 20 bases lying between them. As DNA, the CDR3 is TGTGCCAGCCCCCACGGACCAGCGGTGGGCCAAGAGACCCAGTACTTC. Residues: CASPHGPAVGQETQYF.

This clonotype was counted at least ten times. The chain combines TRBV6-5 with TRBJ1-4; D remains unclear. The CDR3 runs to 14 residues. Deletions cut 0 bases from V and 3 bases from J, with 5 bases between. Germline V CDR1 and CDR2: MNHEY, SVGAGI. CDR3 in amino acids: CASSYSMANEKLFF. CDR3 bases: TGTGCCAGCAGTTACTCCATGGCTAATGAAAAACTGTTTTTT.

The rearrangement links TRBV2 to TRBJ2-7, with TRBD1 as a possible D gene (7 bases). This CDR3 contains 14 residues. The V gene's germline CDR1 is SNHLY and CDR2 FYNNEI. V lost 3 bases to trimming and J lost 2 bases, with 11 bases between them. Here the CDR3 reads CASSDRGEPYEQYF. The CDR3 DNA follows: TGTGCCAGCAGTGACAGGGGGGAACCCTACGAGCAGTACTTC.

The CDR3 sequence: CASSPGGAASNEQFF. CDR3 bases: TGTGCCAGCAGTCCCGGGGGGGCGGCTAGTAATGAGCAGTTCTTC. The genes are TRBV6-4 and TRBJ2-1, with TRBD2 identical over 8 bases. CDR3 length equals 15 residues. V was pared by 5 bases and J by 7 bases, with 10 bases of the junction left unmatched. Germline lookup yields CDR1 MRHNA and CDR2 SNTAGT.

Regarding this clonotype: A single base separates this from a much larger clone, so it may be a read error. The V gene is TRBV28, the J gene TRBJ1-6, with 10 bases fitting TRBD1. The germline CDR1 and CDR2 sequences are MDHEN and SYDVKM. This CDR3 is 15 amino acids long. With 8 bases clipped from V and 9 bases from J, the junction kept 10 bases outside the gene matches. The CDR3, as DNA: TGTGCCAGCGGAGTACCGGGACAGGGGAGTTCACCCCTCCACTTT. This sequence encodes CASGVPGQGSSPLHF.

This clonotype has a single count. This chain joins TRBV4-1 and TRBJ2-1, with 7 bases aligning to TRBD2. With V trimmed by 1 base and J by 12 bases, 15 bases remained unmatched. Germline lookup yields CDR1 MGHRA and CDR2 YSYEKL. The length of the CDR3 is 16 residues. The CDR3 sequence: CASSQGGGGGTDTQFF. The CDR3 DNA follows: TGCGCCAGCAGCCAAGGAGGCGGGGGAGGCACAGATACGCAGTTCTTC.

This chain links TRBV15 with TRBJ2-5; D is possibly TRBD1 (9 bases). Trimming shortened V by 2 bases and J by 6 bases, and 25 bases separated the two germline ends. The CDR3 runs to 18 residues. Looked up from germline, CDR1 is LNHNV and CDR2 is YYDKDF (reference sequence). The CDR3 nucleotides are TGTGCCACCAGCAGACGCCCGGGGGGGATTACAGGGGGCAAGACCCAGTACTTC. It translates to CATSRRPGGITGGKTQYF.

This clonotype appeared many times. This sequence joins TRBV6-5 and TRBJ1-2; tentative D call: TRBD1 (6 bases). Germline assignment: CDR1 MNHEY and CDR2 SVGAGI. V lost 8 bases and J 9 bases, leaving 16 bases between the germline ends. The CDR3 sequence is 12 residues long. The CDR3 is CASSLGGQSYTF. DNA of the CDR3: TGTGCCAGCTCACTAGGGGGTCAGAGCTACACCTTC.

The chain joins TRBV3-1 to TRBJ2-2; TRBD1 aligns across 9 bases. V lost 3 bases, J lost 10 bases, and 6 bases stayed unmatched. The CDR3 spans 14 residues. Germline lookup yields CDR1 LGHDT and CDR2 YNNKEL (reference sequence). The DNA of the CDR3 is TGTGCCAGCAGCCAGCTAACAGGGGGCGAGGAGCTGTTTTTT. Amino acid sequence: CASSQLTGGEELFF.

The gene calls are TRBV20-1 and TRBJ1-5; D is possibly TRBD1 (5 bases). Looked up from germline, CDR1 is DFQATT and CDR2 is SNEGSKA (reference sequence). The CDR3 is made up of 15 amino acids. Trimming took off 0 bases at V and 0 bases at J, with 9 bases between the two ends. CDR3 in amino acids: CSARDPGYSNQPQHF. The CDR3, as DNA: TGCAGTGCTAGAGATCCAGGGTATAGCAATCAGCCCCAGCATTTT.

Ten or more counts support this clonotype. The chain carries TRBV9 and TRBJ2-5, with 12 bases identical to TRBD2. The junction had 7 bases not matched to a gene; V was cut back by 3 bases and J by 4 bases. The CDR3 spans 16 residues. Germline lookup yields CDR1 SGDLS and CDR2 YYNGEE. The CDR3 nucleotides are TGTGCCAGCAGCGAGACTAGCGGGGGTGTCGGAGAGACCCAGTACTTC. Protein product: CASSETSGGVGETQYF. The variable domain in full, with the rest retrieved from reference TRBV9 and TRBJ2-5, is DSGVTQTPKHLITATGQRVTLRCSPRSGDLSVYWYQQSLDQGLQFLIQYYNGEERAKGNILERFSAQQFPDLHSELNLSSLELGDSALYFCASSETSGGVGETQYFGPGTRLLVL.

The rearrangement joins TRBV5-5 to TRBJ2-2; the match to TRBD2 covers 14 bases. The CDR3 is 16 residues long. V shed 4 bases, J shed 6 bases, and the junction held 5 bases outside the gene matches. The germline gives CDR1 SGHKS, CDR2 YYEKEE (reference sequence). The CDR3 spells CASSPGTSGSAGELFF. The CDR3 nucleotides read TGTGCCAGCAGCCCCGGGACTAGCGGGAGTGCCGGGGAGCTGTTTTTT.

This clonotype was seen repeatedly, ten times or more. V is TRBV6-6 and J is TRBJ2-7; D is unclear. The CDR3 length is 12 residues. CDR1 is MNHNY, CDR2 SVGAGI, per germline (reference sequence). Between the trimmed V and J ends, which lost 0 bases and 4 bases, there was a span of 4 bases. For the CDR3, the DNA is TGTGCCAGCAGTTACTCGTTATACGAGCAGTACTTC. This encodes CASSYSLYEQYF.

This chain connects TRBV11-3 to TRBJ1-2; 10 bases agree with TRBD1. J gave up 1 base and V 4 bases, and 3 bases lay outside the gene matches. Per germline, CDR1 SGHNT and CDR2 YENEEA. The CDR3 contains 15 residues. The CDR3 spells CASSSGQGLNYGYTF. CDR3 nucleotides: TGTGCCAGCAGCTCGGGACAGGGGCTTAACTATGGCTACACCTTC.

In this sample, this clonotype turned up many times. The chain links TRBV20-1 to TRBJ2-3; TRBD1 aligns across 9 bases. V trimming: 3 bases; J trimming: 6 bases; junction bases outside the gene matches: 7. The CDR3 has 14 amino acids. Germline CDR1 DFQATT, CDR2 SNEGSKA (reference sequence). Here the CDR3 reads CSARTGTGLDTQYF. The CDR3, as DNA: TGCAGTGCTAGGACCGGGACAGGGCTTGATACGCAGTATTTT.

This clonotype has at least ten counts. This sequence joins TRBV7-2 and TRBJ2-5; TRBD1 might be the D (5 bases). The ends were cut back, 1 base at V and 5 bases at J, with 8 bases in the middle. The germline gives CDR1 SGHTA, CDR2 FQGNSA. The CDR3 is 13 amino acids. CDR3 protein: CASSLEGWETQYF. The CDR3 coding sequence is TGTGCCAGCAGCTTAGAGGGGTGGGAGACCCAGTACTTC.

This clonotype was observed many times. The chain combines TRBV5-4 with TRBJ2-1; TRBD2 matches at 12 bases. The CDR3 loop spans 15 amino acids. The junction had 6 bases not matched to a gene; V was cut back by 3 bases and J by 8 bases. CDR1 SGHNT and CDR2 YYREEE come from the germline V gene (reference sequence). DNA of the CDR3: TGTGCCAGCAGCTCCCTGACTAGCGGGGGCGATGAGCAGTTCTTC. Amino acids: CASSSLTSGGDEQFF.

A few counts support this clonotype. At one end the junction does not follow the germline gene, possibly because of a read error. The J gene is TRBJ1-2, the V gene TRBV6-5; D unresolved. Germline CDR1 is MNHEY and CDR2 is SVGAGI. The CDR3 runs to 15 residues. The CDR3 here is CASSHSLGRHYGYTF. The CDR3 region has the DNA TGTGCCAGCAGTCACTCGCTAGGACGGCACTATGGCTACACCTTC.

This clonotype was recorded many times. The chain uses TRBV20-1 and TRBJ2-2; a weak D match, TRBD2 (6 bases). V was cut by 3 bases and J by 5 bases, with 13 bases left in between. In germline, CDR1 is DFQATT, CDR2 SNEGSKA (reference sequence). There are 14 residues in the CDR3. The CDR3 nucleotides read TGCAGTGCTAGGCCTGACAGCGGGACCGGGGAGCTGTTTTTT. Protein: CSARPDSGTGELFF.

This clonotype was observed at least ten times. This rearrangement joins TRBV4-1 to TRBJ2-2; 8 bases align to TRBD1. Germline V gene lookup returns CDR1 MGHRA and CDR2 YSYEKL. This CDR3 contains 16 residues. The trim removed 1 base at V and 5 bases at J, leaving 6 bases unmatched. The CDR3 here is CASSQVQGAGTGELFF. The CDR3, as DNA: TGCGCCAGCAGCCAAGTTCAGGGGGCAGGGACCGGGGAGCTGTTTTTT.

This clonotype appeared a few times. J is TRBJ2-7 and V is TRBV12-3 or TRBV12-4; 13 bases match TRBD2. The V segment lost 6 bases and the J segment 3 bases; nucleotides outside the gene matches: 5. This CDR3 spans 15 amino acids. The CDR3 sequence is CASSQGLAGDYEQYF. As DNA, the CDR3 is TGTGCCAGCAGCCAAGGACTAGCGGGGGACTACGAGCAGTACTTC.

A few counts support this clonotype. CDR3 region: CASSPPASGHPYEQYF. CDR3 sequence (DNA): TGTGCCAGCAGTCCACCCGCTAGCGGTCATCCCTACGAGCAGTACTTC. The chain combines TRBV6-2 or TRBV6-3 with TRBJ2-7, with 7 bases fitting TRBD2. The CDR3 is 16 residues long. Germline assignment: CDR1 MNHEY and CDR2 SVGEGT. Germline trimming cut 5 bases from V and 2 bases from J; bases unmatched to any gene: 12.

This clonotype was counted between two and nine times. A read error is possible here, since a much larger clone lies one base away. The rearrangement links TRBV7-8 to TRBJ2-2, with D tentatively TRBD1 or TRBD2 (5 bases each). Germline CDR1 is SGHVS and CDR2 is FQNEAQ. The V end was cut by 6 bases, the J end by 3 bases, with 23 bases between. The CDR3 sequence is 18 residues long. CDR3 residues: CASSSARDLWVYTGELFF. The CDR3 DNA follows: TGTGCCAGCAGTTCAGCCCGGGACCTCTGGGTATACACCGGGGAGCTGTTTTTT.

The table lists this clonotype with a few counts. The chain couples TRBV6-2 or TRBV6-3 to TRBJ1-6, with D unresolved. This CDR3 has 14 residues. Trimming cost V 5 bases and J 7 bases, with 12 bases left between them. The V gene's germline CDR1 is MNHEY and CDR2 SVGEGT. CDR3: CASSHGGKNSPLHF. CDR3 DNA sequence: TGTGCCAGCAGTCACGGCGGCAAGAATTCACCCCTCCACTTT.

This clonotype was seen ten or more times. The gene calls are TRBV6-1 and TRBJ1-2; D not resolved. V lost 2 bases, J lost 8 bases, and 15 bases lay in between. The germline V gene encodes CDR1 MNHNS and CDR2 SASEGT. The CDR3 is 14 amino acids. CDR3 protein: CASSETLLTSGYTF. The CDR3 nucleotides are TGTGCCAGCAGTGAAACCCTGCTGACGTCCGGCTACACCTTC.